This is a list of T cell receptor beta chains from one sample in a study of cytomegalovirus exposure and HLA in healthy donors. Produced via immunoSEQ multiplex PCR; TCRdb's table is partial and in-frame only. The sample yields over 100,000 clones, roughly 76% seen once. Sequencing used PBMCs. The receptors here all came from a man aged 25-40 years in good health and CMV-seronegative. The CDR3 runs from the conserved cysteine through the conserved F or W. A D gene is named only where the DNA matches it firmly. Clone size is not always given. Where it is, it says once, few, many or a class for expanded clones.

j_gene	v_gene	d_gene	abundance	CDR3nt	CDR3aa
TRBJ1-6	TRBV28	.	.	TGTGCCAGTAATCTAGTAAGCTCCTATAATTCACCCCTCCACTTT	CASNLVSSYNSPLHF
TRBJ2-1	TRBV9	TRBD2	.	TGTGCCAGCAGCGTAGCGTTAGCGGGGGGCCTTTACAATGAGCAGTTCTTC	CASSVALAGGLYNEQFF
TRBJ2-3	TRBV9	TRBD1	.	TGTGCCAGCAGCGCCCGGGACAGGGGAGATCCACTACCAGATACGCAGTATTTT	CASSARDRGDPLPDTQYF
TRBJ2-7	TRBV2	TRBD2	.	TGTGCCAGCAGTGAAGGGCTAGCGGGGTACGAGCAGTACTTC	CASSEGLAGYEQYF
TRBJ2-4	TRBV14	.	.	TGTGCCAGCAGCCAAATCACAGAAAACAGTCAGTACTTC	CASSQITENSQYF
TRBJ1-1	TRBV29-1	.	.	TGCAGCGTTGAAATACAGCCGGACACTGAAGCTTTCTTT	CSVEIQPDTEAFF
TRBJ2-2	TRBV7-6	.	few	TGTGCCAGCAGCTTAGGCGCAACAAGGGGCACCGGGGAGCTGTTTTTT	CASSLGATRGTGELFF
TRBJ1-5	TRBV28	.	.	TGTGCCAGCAGTAGGCAGGATAATCAGCCCCAGCATTTT	CASSRQDNQPQHF
TRBJ1-1	TRBV29-1	.	.	TGCAGCGTTATTAACTCGCCTGGGGGGAAATGGACTGAAGCTTTCTTT	CSVINSPGGKWTEAFF
TRBJ1-1	TRBV6-5	.	.	TGTGCCAGCAACCTCAGGCAATCGAACACTGAAGCTTTCTTT	CASNLRQSNTEAFF
TRBJ2-7	TRBV25-1	.	.	TGTGCCAGCAGTAGCTACGAGGGCTACGAGCAGTACTTC	CASSSYEGYEQYF
TRBJ2-1	TRBV5-8	TRBD2	.	TGTGCCAGCCCAAGCGGGGCGTACAATGAGCAGTTCTTC	CASPSGAYNEQFF
TRBJ1-2	TRBV9	.	.	TGTGCCAGCAGCGTAGGCTCTCAGGGCGACTATGGCTACACCTTC	CASSVGSQGDYGYTF
TRBJ2-7	TRBV4-3	TRBD1	once	TGCGCCAGCAGCCCTGGACAGGGTGGCTACGAGCAGTACTTC	CASSPGQGGYEQYF
TRBJ2-7	TRBV7-9	.	.	TGTGCCAGCAGCTTTTCCCCATTAGCTTATGGGGGCGCGTCATACGAGCAGTACTTC	CASSFSPLAYGGASYEQYF
TRBJ1-2	TRBV4-2	.	.	TGTGCCAGCAGCCAAGATGGGCACAGGGACGTCTATGGCTACACCTTC	CASSQDGHRDVYGYTF
TRBJ2-1	TRBV5-4	.	.	TGTGCCAGCAGCTTGGTTGGCAGGGAGCAGTTCTTC	CASSLVGREQFF
TRBJ1-2	TRBV7-9	.	once	TGTGCCAGCAGCTTAGCCAGGGATGGCTACACCTTC	CASSLARDGYTF
TRBJ1-5	TRBV6-6	.	few	TGTGCCAGCAGATTGACAGTGGGCAAGGGCGATCAGCCCCAGCATTTT	CASRLTVGKGDQPQHF
TRBJ1-2	TRBV9	.	.	TGTGCCAGCAGCGGTGCGCGCTACACCTTC	CASSGARYTF
TRBJ1-5	TRBV27	TRBD1	.	TGTGCCAGCAGTTCCAGAGGACAGGGCAGTAGTCAGCCCCAGCATTTT	CASSSRGQGSSQPQHF
TRBJ1-1	TRBV7-9	TRBD1	.	TGTGCCAGCCTGGACAGGGGCACTGAAGCTTTCTTT	CASLDRGTEAFF
TRBJ1-6	TRBV5-1	TRBD1	.	TGCGCCAGCAGCTTGGGACAGGGAGAATCACCCCTCCACTTT	CASSLGQGESPLHF
TRBJ2-2	TRBV11-3	.	.	TGTGCCAGCAGCTTAAGTGGACTCCGGAACACCGGGGAGCTGTTTTTT	CASSLSGLRNTGELFF
TRBJ1-5	TRBV5-1	.	.	TGCGCCAGCAGCCAAACGGGAAATCAGCCCCAGCATTTT	CASSQTGNQPQHF
TRBJ2-7	TRBV6-5	.	.	TGTGCCAGCAGTTACTCGACGGGGGAATCCTCCTACGAGCAGTACTTC	CASSYSTGESSYEQYF
TRBJ2-5	TRBV30	TRBD1	.	TGTGCCTGGAGGACAGGGGGATTTTGGCGAGAGACCCAGTACTTC	CAWRTGGFWRETQYF
TRBJ1-1	TRBV7-9	.	.	TGTGCCAGCAGCTTCGGGGGGCTCAGCACTGAAGCTTTCTTT	CASSFGGLSTEAFF
TRBJ2-7	TRBV9	.	.	TGTGCCAGCTCGATGGGGAGCGGATCCTACGAGCAGTACTTC	CASSMGSGSYEQYF
TRBJ2-7	TRBV7-2	TRBD2	.	TGTGCCAGCAGCCCGGCTAGCGGGGGCAAGCAGTACTTC	CASSPASGGKQYF
TRBJ2-7	TRBV18	TRBD1	.	TGTGCCAGCTCACCATCAGGGGGCTCGGGCGAGCAGTACTTC	CASSPSGGSGEQYF
TRBJ2-7	TRBV10-3	TRBD1	.	TGTGCCATCAGATCCGGGACAGGGGGGGAATACGAGCAGTACTTC	CAIRSGTGGEYEQYF
TRBJ2-2	TRBV18	.	.	TGTGCCAGCTCACGTGACATACGCACGTTCACCGGGGAGCTGTTTTTT	CASSRDIRTFTGELFF
TRBJ1-1	TRBV6-6	.	.	TGTGCCAGCAGTTACAGGGGAGGAGCTTTCTTT	CASSYRGGAFF
TRBJ2-7	TRBV9	.	.	TGTGCCAGCAGCCCAGATCGGGCAGGGAACCGTTACGAGCAGTACTTC	CASSPDRAGNRYEQYF
TRBJ1-3	TRBV5-1	.	.	TGCGCCAGCAGCGCTCAGTCTTCTGGAAACACCATATATTTT	CASSAQSSGNTIYF
TRBJ1-1	TRBV28	.	.	TGTGCCAGCAGTTTGGGCAGGGGTGGAACTGAAGCTTTCTTT	CASSLGRGGTEAFF
TRBJ1-2	TRBV7-8	TRBD1	.	TGTGCCAGCAGCTTACGGACAGGCAACTATGGCTACACCTTC	CASSLRTGNYGYTF
TRBJ2-1	TRBV5-6	TRBD2	.	TGTGCCAGCAGCTTGGAGCGGGGGGATTACAATGAGCAGTTCTTC	CASSLERGDYNEQFF
TRBJ2-5	TRBV10-3	TRBD1	.	TGTGCCATCAGCCGGGACAGGGGGCTAGGGGGAGAGACCCAGTACTTC	CAISRDRGLGGETQYF
TRBJ2-5	TRBV5-1	TRBD2	.	TGCGCTAGCAGCTTTCTAGCGGGGGGTGAGACCCAGTACTTC	CASSFLAGGETQYF
TRBJ1-1	TRBV9	.	.	TGTGCCAGCAGCGTGGACATTTTCACTGAAGCTTTCTTT	CASSVDIFTEAFF
TRBJ2-3	TRBV19	.	.	TGTGCCAGTAGTACCTACGCGGCTAGTTCAGATACGCAGTATTTT	CASSTYAASSDTQYF
TRBJ1-5	TRBV6-5	.	.	TGTGCCAGTGCGGACAGTCCAATGCAGCCCCAGCATTTT	CASADSPMQPQHF
TRBJ2-2	TRBV5-1	TRBD1	.	TGCGCCAGCAGCTTGGGGACAGGGGCGAACACCGGGGAGCTGTTTTTT	CASSLGTGANTGELFF